This T cell receptor (beta chain) was documented in a study of blood T cell repertoires in COVID-19. In the study overall: Sources were T cells, B-cell-depleted T cells, or PBMCs; the material itself was cDNA or gDNA.

The CDR3 runs 15 residues. J lost 2 bases, V lost 2 bases, and 3 bases had no gene match. The germline V gene encodes CDR1 SGDLS and CDR2 YYNGEE. Per the original methods: Amplification with reference gene primers provided the estimates of nucleated cell counts. Only in-frame clones appear in the TCRdb table, and some are missing; sequencing was by immunoSEQ multiplex PCR. That table supplies the V and J calls and clone size; D and trimming were determined from the DNA. This table holds 65,000 to 80,000 clones, 82% found once. The gene calls are TRBV9 and TRBJ2-2; 7 bases align to TRBD1. Specimen: peripheral blood. The TCR sequence derives from a human donor in a cohort sampled during active COVID-19. The CDR3 spells CASSVGQSNTGELFF. The CDR3, as DNA: TGTGCCAGCAGCGTGGGACAGAGTAACACCGGGGAGCTGTTTTTT.